The clone carrying this T cell receptor (beta chain) was observed at least ten times. The antigen is not known. The data belong to a study of CD8+CD57+ T cells in acquired aplastic anemia. Study information: The sorted CD4+ and CD8+ cells yielded an average around 3 ug of DNA. Healthy donor CD4+ cell samples had a mean of around 9.9 million reads.

The ends lost 4 bases at V and 6 bases at J; junction bases unmatched: 10. The CDR3 covers 15 residues. The V gene's germline CDR1 is SQVTM and CDR2 ANQGSEA. Overall study results and limits: Patients showed no significant difference from controls in CD8+ Simpson's diversity. Between patients and controls, about 30 CD8+ CDR3 sequences were found in common.

For CDR3 and TCR beta VDJ profiling, genomic DNA was the template used. TCRdb used MiXCR to reprocess the reads, holding one entry per CDR3 protein. Of some 200,000 distinct CDR3 sequences listed, over 60% were seen once; the top ten hold roughly 29%. Input material: sorted CD4+, CD8+, or CD8+CD57+ T cells (not recorded which) from PBMCs. The TCR comes from a human donor in good health. The chain links TRBV29-1 to TRBJ2-1; 9 bases match TRBD2. Here the CDR3 DNA reads TGCAGCGTTGTATTAGCGGGAGTTTTTATCAATGAGCAGTTCTTC. This gives the protein CSVVLAGVFINEQFF.